Reported below is one T cell receptor (beta chain). Its antigen is as yet unknown. The CDR3 totals 16 residues. In germline, CDR1 is LNHDA, CDR2 SQIVND (reference sequence). V dropped 3 bases and J dropped 3 bases, with 15 bases sitting between them. The data were obtained in a study of T cell repertoires in cytomegalovirus infection. Whole-study context: Carrying CMV and the relevant HLA type showed in public TCR beta signatures.

From the reads, TCRdb called clonotypes with MiXCR, one entry per CDR3 protein. In the table there are approximately 390,000 distinct CDR3 sequences, about 35% of which are singletons. Sample: cultured PBMCs, taken from culture after CMV antigen stimulation. The rearrangement joins TRBV19 to TRBJ2-1; D might be TRBD2 (5 bases). The clonotype comes from a human donor in good health (CMV status not recorded). Some clones in this sample may be carry-over from other donors' samples. CDR3 nucleotide sequence: TGTGCCAGTAGTATTCTAACTAGTCTGGTCTACAATGAGCAGTTCTTC. This gives the protein CASSILTSLVYNEQFF.